The 11 T cell receptor beta chains below all came from one sample that was sequenced in a study of CD8 T cells in Susac syndrome. With random hexamers, about 0.5 to 1 ug RNA was reverse transcribed. Each CDR3 protein is one row after TCRdb ran MiXCR on the immunoSEQ multiplex PCR reads. The repertoire includes fewer than 90,000 distinct CDR3 sequences, nearly 95% of them detected once, and around 0.94% sits in the top ten. Sequenced material: CD8+ T cells from PBMCs. The receptors come from a human donor with Susac syndrome.

The rearrangement joins TRBV24-1 to TRBJ2-3; 7 nucleotides agree with TRBD2. The trim removed 7 bases at V and 5 bases at J, leaving 14 bases unmatched. This CDR3 has 16 amino acids. Per the germline V gene, CDR1 is KGHDR and CDR2 is SFDVKD. CDR3 nucleotide sequence: TGTGCCACCAGCCCCGGGGGGTCAGGGACCGGAGATACGCAGTATTTT. Translation: CATSPGGSGTGDTQYF.

The gene calls are TRBV20-1 and TRBJ2-7; D not resolved. Trimming took off 3 bases at V and 0 bases at J, with 9 bases between the two ends. The CDR3 has 13 residues. Per germline, CDR1 DFQATT and CDR2 SNEGSKA (reference sequence). The CDR3 sequence: CSARRPSSYEQYF. The DNA for the CDR3 is TGCAGTGCTAGGAGACCGAGCTCCTACGAGCAGTACTTC.

This clonotype appeared once. The chain employs TRBV12-3 or TRBV12-4 and TRBJ2-3; 10 bases fit TRBD2. This CDR3 spans 15 amino acids. The J segment lost 4 bases and the V segment lost 8 bases, leaving 9 bases of the junction unmatched. The CDR3 DNA sequence: TGTGCCAGCTGTGAGCGGGGGGGCTTCCCAGATACGCAGTATTTT. Translated: CASCERGGFPDTQYF.

V gene TRBV7-2 combines with J gene TRBJ2-3; 10 bases match TRBD2. The J segment lost 2 bases and the V segment lost 3 bases, leaving 11 bases of the junction unmatched. Germline V gives CDR1 SGHTA, CDR2 FQGNSA. This CDR3 contains 18 residues. The CDR3 nucleotides are TGTGCCAGCAGCTTGGATGGGACTAGCGCCGGCCTCACAGATACGCAGTATTTT. Its translation is CASSLDGTSAGLTDTQYF.

The chain employs TRBV5-1 and TRBJ2-3, with TRBD2 matching 7 bases. This CDR3 region has 15 residues. V dropped 4 bases and J dropped 1; count of bases not matched to a gene: 6. Germline CDR1 and CDR2: SGHRS and YFSETQ. In DNA, the CDR3 is TGCGCCAGCAGCCAGCGGGACTTCGGCACAGATACGCAGTATTTT. The encoded protein is CASSQRDFGTDTQYF.

In DNA, the CDR3 is TGTGCCAGCAGCTCCGACAGGGGTGGGCACACCGGGGAGCTGTTTTTT. Translation: CASSSDRGGHTGELFF. The chain combines TRBV5-4 with TRBJ2-2; TRBD1 aligns across 8 bases. Germline trimming cut 3 bases from V and 3 bases from J; bases unmatched to any gene: 7. Looked up from germline, CDR1 is SGHNT and CDR2 is YYREEE (reference sequence). CDR3 length: 16 residues.

In this sample, this clonotype turned up a few times. The chain employs TRBV6-5 and TRBJ2-7; no reliable D call. Germline CDR1 reads MNHEY; CDR2 reads SVGAGI. This CDR3 region has 17 residues. Trimming cost V 0 bases and J 1 base, with 16 bases left between them. The CDR3 loop reads CASSYSGGLGVSYEQYF. The CDR3 nucleotides are TGTGCCAGCAGTTACTCGGGTGGGCTAGGTGTTTCCTACGAGCAGTACTTC.

This chain links TRBV27 with TRBJ1-4, with D uncertain. The V end was cut by 6 bases, the J end by 3 bases, with 14 bases between. The CDR3 runs 15 residues. Germline loops: CDR1 MNHEY, CDR2 SMNVEV (reference sequence). The CDR3 coding sequence is TGTGCCAGCAGCCCCGCGGACGGTCCTAATGAAAAACTGTTTTTT. Its protein product is CASSPADGPNEKLFF.

This chain uses TRBV12-3 or TRBV12-4 with TRBJ1-2; D is undetermined. V lost 6 bases and J lost 4, with 15 bases in between. The CDR3 totals 14 residues. CDR3 nucleotides: TGTGCCAGCAGCGATGGACGGATTCTCTATGGCTACACCTTC. It translates to CASSDGRILYGYTF.

This clonotype was observed a few times. This chain links TRBV12-3 or TRBV12-4 with TRBJ1-5; D call uncertain. V was shortened by 2 bases and J by 2 bases, with 4 bases between the two germline ends. The CDR3 extends over 13 amino acids. DNA of the CDR3: TGTGCCAGCAGTTTACAGGGCAATCAGCCCCAGCATTTT. It translates to CASSLQGNQPQHF.

The gene calls are TRBV5-6 and TRBJ1-1; D uncertain. V shed 0 bases and J shed 1 base, with 7 bases lying between them. This CDR3 has 14 residues. From germline, CDR1 is SGHDT and CDR2 YYEEEE. In DNA form, the CDR3 reads TGTGCCAGCAGCTTGGACAGTTCGAACACTGAAGCTTTCTTT. Translating gives CASSLDSSNTEAFF. Combining the CDR3 with reference TRBV5-6 and TRBJ1-1 gives the whole variable domain DAGVTQSPTHLIKTRGQQVTLRCSPKSGHDTVSWYQQALGQGPQFIFQYYEEEERQRGNFPDRFSGHQFPNYSSELNVNALLLGDSALYLCASSLDSSNTEAFFGQGTRLTVV.